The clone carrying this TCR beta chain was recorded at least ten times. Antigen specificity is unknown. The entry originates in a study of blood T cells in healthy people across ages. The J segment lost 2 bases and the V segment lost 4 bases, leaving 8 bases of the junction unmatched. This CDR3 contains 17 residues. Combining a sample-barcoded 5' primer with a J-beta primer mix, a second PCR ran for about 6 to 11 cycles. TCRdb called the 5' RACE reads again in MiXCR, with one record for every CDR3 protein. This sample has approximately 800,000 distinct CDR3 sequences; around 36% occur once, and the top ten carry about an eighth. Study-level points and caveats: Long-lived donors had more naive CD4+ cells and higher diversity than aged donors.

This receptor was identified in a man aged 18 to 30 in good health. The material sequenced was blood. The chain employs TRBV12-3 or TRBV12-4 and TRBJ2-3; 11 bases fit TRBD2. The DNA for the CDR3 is TGTGCCAGCAGTTCCTACCGACTAGCGGGGAACACAGATACGCAGTATTTT. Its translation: CASSSYRLAGNTDTQYF.